This T cell receptor beta chain was captured in a study of CD4+ T cells in melanoma. Sequencing used immunoSEQ multiplex PCR; TCRdb keeps in-frame clones, though not all of them. This sample has 18,000 or so clones, with over 70% found just once. There are 16 residues in the CDR3. J was trimmed by 4 bases and V by 6 bases; bases with no gene match: 11. CDR1 and CDR2 from the germline V gene are ENHRY and SYGVKD. The TCR comes from a human donor with melanoma. Sequencing was performed on cells from a culture (not recorded whether cultured in vitro). This chain connects TRBV10-3 to TRBJ2-3, with TRBD1 matching 9 bases. CDR3 sequence (DNA): TGTGCCATCAGGGGACCTGTGACAGGGGGAGCAGATACGCAGTATTTT. This translates into CAIRGPVTGGADTQYF.